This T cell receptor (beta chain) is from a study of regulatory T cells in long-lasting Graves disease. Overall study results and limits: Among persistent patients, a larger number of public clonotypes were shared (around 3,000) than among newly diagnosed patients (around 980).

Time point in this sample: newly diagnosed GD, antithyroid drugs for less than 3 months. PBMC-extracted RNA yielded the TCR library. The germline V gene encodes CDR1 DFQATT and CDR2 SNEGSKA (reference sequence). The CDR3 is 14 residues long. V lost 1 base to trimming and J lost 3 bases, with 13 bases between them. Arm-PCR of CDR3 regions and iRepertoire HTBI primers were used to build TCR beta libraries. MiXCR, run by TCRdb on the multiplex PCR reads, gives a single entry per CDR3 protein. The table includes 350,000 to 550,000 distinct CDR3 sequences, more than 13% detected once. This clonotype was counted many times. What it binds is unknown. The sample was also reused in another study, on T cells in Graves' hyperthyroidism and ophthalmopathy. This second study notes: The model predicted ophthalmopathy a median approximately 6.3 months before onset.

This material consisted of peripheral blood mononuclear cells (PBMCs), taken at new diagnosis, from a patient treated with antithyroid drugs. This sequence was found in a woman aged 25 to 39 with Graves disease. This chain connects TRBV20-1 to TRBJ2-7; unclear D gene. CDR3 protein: CSARAHGSFYEQYF. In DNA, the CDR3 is TGCAGTGCTAGAGCACACGGGTCCTTCTACGAGCAGTACTTC.